This T cell receptor (beta chain) was retrieved from a study of cytomegalovirus exposure and HLA in healthy donors. On the study more broadly: The early release's HLA-typed donors yielded some 85 million unique TCRs. Membership in the Caucasian-associated ancestry cluster was found for around 81% of 300 to 400 genotyped donors.

The study ran its PCR with 60 Vbeta and 13 Jbeta primers. In the original workflow: An analysis that came later counted 80 million or so unique TCR beta chains, around 10 million shared. Measured with immunoSEQ multiplex PCR; TCRdb has only the in-frame clones, and not every one. V and J calls and clone size are as listed in that table; D and trimming were resolved from the DNA. The table lists 100,000 to 150,000 clones, over 70% of them singletons, with over 2.5% in the top ten. The germline V and J ends were trimmed by 4 bases and 10 bases, with 11 bases remaining between them. The CDR3 contains 12 residues. Looked up from germline, CDR1 is MDHEN and CDR2 is SYDVKM.

The material sequenced was PBMCs. This chain connects TRBV28 to TRBJ2-1, with D uncertain. This TCR derives from a woman aged 45 to 65 in good health and CMV-seronegative. The CDR3 region is CASSSPVTEQFF. In nucleotides, the CDR3 is TGTGCCAGCAGTTCTCCAGTTACAGAGCAGTTCTTC.